Listed below are T cell receptor beta chains from one sample, sequenced in a study of OX40 agonist ivuxolimab in advanced cancers. The data were produced by immunoSEQ multiplex PCR, yet TCRdb's version contains in-frame clones alone and is incomplete. The table records roughly 76,000 clones, around four fifths of them present only once. The sample in question was CD4+ or CD8+ T cells sorted from blood, obtained in a trial of the OX40 agonist ivuxolimab. The receptors derive from an adult with an advanced solid tumor such as melanoma, head and neck, liver or kidney cancer. The CDR3 runs from the conserved cysteine through the conserved F or W. The D gene is left open where the match is weak. The listing skips clone size in some rows; elsewhere it reads once, few, many or a size class.

TRBV9	TRBD2	TRBJ2-1	.	TGTGCCAGCAGCGCTAGCGGGAGAGGTGAGCAGTTCTTC	CASSASGRGEQFF
TRBV2	.	TRBJ2-7	hyperexpanded	TGTGCCAGCAGGGACCCGGGCGCAAACCTCGAGCAGTACTTC	CASRDPGANLEQYF
TRBV10-3	.	TRBJ2-7	.	TGTGCCATCAGTGACACGGCAGGGGTCCCCCACGAGCAGTACTTC	CAISDTAGVPHEQYF
TRBV5-1	.	TRBJ1-2	.	TGCGCCAGCAGCTTGACCACATCAAACTATGGCTACACCTTC	CASSLTTSNYGYTF
TRBV7-6	.	TRBJ1-1	once	TGTGCCAGCAGCTTGGGTGGAGCAGGGTTCATCACTGAAGCTTTCTTT	CASSLGGAGFITEAFF
TRBV6-1	.	TRBJ2-7	.	TGTGCCAGCAGTGGAGAAAATATCCAGACCTACGAGCAGTACTTC	CASSGENIQTYEQYF
TRBV5-1	.	TRBJ2-1	.	TGCGCCAGCAGCCCGGGGATTGAGCAGTTCTTC	CASSPGIEQFF
TRBV10-3	.	TRBJ1-2	.	TGTGCCATCAGTGAGTCAAACAGACCTTGGGACTTC	CAISESNRPWDF
TRBV6-5	TRBD2	TRBJ2-5	.	TGTGCCAGCAGACTCGGACTAGCAACAGAGACCCAGTACTTC	CASRLGLATETQYF
TRBV2	TRBD1	TRBJ2-2	.	TGTGCCAGCGGAAGGGACAGGAACACCGGGGAGCTGTTTTTT	CASGRDRNTGELFF
TRBV7-9	TRBD2	TRBJ2-5	.	TGTGCCAGCAGCTTAAACGGGAGGGAGACCCAGTACTTC	CASSLNGRETQYF
TRBV6-1	.	TRBJ1-1	.	TGTGCCAGCAGTACTAAGGGGGACACTGAAGCTTTCTTT	CASSTKGDTEAFF
TRBV6-6	.	TRBJ2-1	.	TGTGCCAGCAGTCCTGAAGGGGGGGGCCTCGATGAGCAGTTCTTC	CASSPEGGGLDEQFF
TRBV15	TRBD1	TRBJ2-5	.	TGTGCCACCAGCAGAGATGGGACAGGGAGGGAGACCCAGTACTTC	CATSRDGTGRETQYF
TRBV18	TRBD1	TRBJ1-4	.	TGTGCCAGCTCACCAGGGGTACAGGGGTCAAAACTGTTTTTT	CASSPGVQGSKLFF
TRBV5-1	.	TRBJ1-1	.	TGCGCCAGCAGCTTGGGCCCTACAGGTAACACTGAAGCTTTCTTT	CASSLGPTGNTEAFF
TRBV7-2	TRBD1	TRBJ1-5	once	TGTGCCAGCAGTCCACAGGGGAATCAGCCCCAGCATTTT	CASSPQGNQPQHF
TRBV4-3	.	TRBJ2-3	.	TGCGCCAGCAGCCCCCACCTTGGTAGCGGCACAGATACGCAGTATTTT	CASSPHLGSGTDTQYF
TRBV7-9	TRBD1	TRBJ2-3	few	TGTGCCAGCAGCCGACAGGGTGGAGATACGCAGTATTTT	CASSRQGGDTQYF
TRBV5-1	TRBD2	TRBJ2-5	.	TGCGCCAGCAGCCCCGGGACTATTGGAGAGACCCAGTACTTC	CASSPGTIGETQYF
TRBV29-1	.	TRBJ2-1	.	TGCAGCGTTGATCGGAGGAATTACAATGAGCAGTTCTTC	CSVDRRNYNEQFF
TRBV5-1	.	TRBJ2-5	.	TGCGCCAGCAGCCTGGAGTGGGGGCAAGAGACCCAGTACTTC	CASSLEWGQETQYF
TRBV19	.	TRBJ1-4	.	TGTGCCAGTAAATCTGCGGGGGCGTTTAATGAAAAACTGTTTTTT	CASKSAGAFNEKLFF
TRBV29-1	.	TRBJ1-1	.	TGCAGCGTTGACACGCGTGAAGCTTTCTTT	CSVDTREAFF
TRBV5-6	.	TRBJ1-5	.	TGTGCCAGCAGCCCGTTTGGGGGGGGCTCTCAGCCCCAGCATTTT	CASSPFGGGSQPQHF
TRBV7-9	.	TRBJ2-6	.	TGTGCCAGCAGCGCCTACTCTGGGGCCAACGTCCTGACTTTC	CASSAYSGANVLTF
TRBV19	TRBD1	TRBJ1-1	.	TGTGCCAGTAGTCCCCCCGACAGGGGAAGCACTGAAGCTTTCTTT	CASSPPDRGSTEAFF
TRBV7-9	.	TRBJ2-7	.	TGTGCCAGCAGCCAGAACAGGATGATAGACTACGAGCAGTACTTC	CASSQNRMIDYEQYF
TRBV7-6	.	TRBJ1-5	.	TGTGCCAGCAGCTTACTGCCCTTTGACCGACAGGTGGATCTTTCAAGGCAGCCCCAGCATTTT	CASSLLPFDRQVDLSRQPQHF
TRBV7-6	.	TRBJ1-3	.	TGTGCCAGCAGCTTATCAGACACCATATATTTT	CASSLSDTIYF
TRBV5-4	TRBD2	TRBJ2-2	.	TGTGCCAGCAGCAAGACTAGCGGCTACACCGGGGAGCTGTTTTTT	CASSKTSGYTGELFF
TRBV9	.	TRBJ2-1	.	TGTGCCAGCAGCGTCTTCGACTGGAGCGAGCAGTTCTTC	CASSVFDWSEQFF
TRBV5-1	.	TRBJ2-1	.	TGCGCCAGCAGCTCGGCCAACATCGACTACAATGAGCAGTTCTTC	CASSSANIDYNEQFF
TRBV5-1	TRBD1	TRBJ1-4	.	TGCGCCAGCAGCGGCGGGACAGGGGAGACTAATGAAAAACTGTTTTTT	CASSGGTGETNEKLFF
TRBV7-8	.	TRBJ2-3	.	TGTGCCAGCAGCTTAGCGGCGGACATGACAGATACGCAGTATTTT	CASSLAADMTDTQYF
TRBV21-1	.	TRBJ2-1	.	TGTGCCAGCAGCAAAGCGCTGGGCAATGAGCAGTTCTTC	CASSKALGNEQFF
TRBV6-1	TRBD1	TRBJ2-6	.	TGTGCCAGCACGGTAACAGGGGCTGGGGCCAACGTCCTGACTTTC	CASTVTGAGANVLTF
TRBV11-2	TRBD2	TRBJ2-5	once	TGTGCCAGCAGCCGTGGACTAGCGGGAGGAGAGACCCAGTACTTC	CASSRGLAGGETQYF
TRBV7-9	.	TRBJ1-4	.	TGTGCCAGCAGTCCGGACAGAGAGCCGGCGGAGGAAAAACTGTTTTTT	CASSPDREPAEEKLFF
TRBV30	.	TRBJ1-2	.	TGTGCCTGGAGGGATTCAGCGACAGCTGGCTACACCTTC	CAWRDSATAGYTF
TRBV2	.	TRBJ2-5	.	TGTGCCACCCGGTTAGAAGAGACCCAGTACTTC	CATRLEETQYF
TRBV5-4	TRBD2	TRBJ2-3	.	TGTGCCAGCAGCTGGGGACTAGCGGGCGATACGCAGTATTTT	CASSWGLAGDTQYF
TRBV2	.	TRBJ2-3	.	TGTGCCAGCAGTGAAAGGACCGCAGATACGCAGTATTTT	CASSERTADTQYF
TRBV7-6	.	TRBJ1-4	.	TGTGCCAGCAGCTTAGAGGCGTTCGACGAAAAACTGTTTTTT	CASSLEAFDEKLFF
TRBV5-6	.	TRBJ1-5	.	TGTGCCAGCAGCTTGGCCCGGGGGAGCAATCAGCCCCAGCATTTT	CASSLARGSNQPQHF
TRBV7-9	.	TRBJ2-7	few	TGTGCCAGCAGCTTAGTAACTAGTTTTGGCGAGCAGTACTTC	CASSLVTSFGEQYF
TRBV4-1	.	TRBJ2-3	few	TGCGCCAGCAGCCAAGAAGGTTCCCGGCCGCCCGGGGATACGCAGTATTTT	CASSQEGSRPPGDTQYF
TRBV5-4	.	TRBJ2-1	.	TGTGCCAGCAGCTTGGGGGGGAAGCAGTTCTTC	CASSLGGKQFF
TRBV5-1	.	TRBJ2-7	.	TGCGCCAGCAGCTTGGCCCCGGGGTCACAGTACGAGCAGTACTTC	CASSLAPGSQYEQYF